This TCR beta chain was recorded in a study of T-cell reconstitution after alpha-beta-depleted transplantation in children. General study points: Reportedly, alpha-beta T cells present about two months post-transplant originated from several hundred expanded clones of graft origin.

This sample's TCRbeta library carried unique molecular identifier barcodes. MiXCR, run by TCRdb on the PCR reads, gives a single entry per CDR3 protein. The sample records 200,000 to 250,000 distinct CDR3 sequences, approximately 8.4% being singletons. This clonotype was observed at least ten times. The target antigen is unknown. The clonotype comes from a male patient between 2 and 10 years old who had a stem cell transplant for acute myeloid leukemia, so the T cells may come from the graft donor. The sequencing here drew on PBMCs, mostly from graft donor cells, taken 360 days after TCRalphabeta/CD19-depleted stem cell transplant.

CDR3 DNA sequence: TGTGCCAGCACCCTAGGGGGAGCCAAAAACATTCAGTACTTC. This sequence encodes CASTLGGAKNIQYF. J is TRBJ2-4 and V is TRBV12-3 or TRBV12-4, with D possibly being TRBD1 (6 bases). The CDR3 sequence is 14 residues long. Trimming cost V 7 bases and J 0 bases, with 10 bases left between them.